This section outlines one TCR beta chain sequence together with its context. What it binds is unknown. CD8 cells classed as naive were CD45RO-negative and positively selected for CCR7, excluding terminally differentiated effector memory CD45RA+ cells. Each of the donors was a healthy adult who was HIV-negative and had not had a recent acute infection or vaccination. This entry is derived from a study of shared clonotypes between healthy human individuals. Study-level background: Every donor yielded three CD4 naive, three CD4 memory, two CD8 naive and one CD8 memory plate.

Method: immunoSEQ multiplex PCR; TCRdb's copy keeps in-frame clones and lacks some. Of roughly 2.1 million clones detected, about 93% appear once; the ten largest clones hold about 1.5%. Study-level points and caveats: Sequencing depth was expected to influence donor clonotype sharing.

Sequencing input: naive CD8+ T cells from PBMCs. This clonotype was obtained from a young man in good health. Some clones in this sample may be carry-over from other donors' samples.

As DNA, the CDR3 is TGTGCCAGCAGCCTTACGGCGAACACCATATATTTT. Amino acids: CASSLTANTIYF. The genes are TRBV7-8 and TRBJ1-3, with D unclear. Per germline, CDR1 SGHVS and CDR2 FQNEAQ. This CDR3 region has 12 residues. Trimming took 5 bases from V and 7 from J, leaving 9 bases between them.